The entry below describes one T cell receptor (beta chain). The sample belongs to a study of blood T cell repertoires in COVID-19. Background on the study: Samples taken during acute and convalescent COVID-19 were collected in the United States, Italy and Spain. Nucleic acid was either cDNA or gDNA, and it came from T cells, B-cell-depleted T cells, or PBMCs.

This table comes from immunoSEQ multiplex PCR, and its TCRdb copy is limited to in-frame clones, with some not included. The sample contains a few hundred thousand clones, roughly 87% of which appear only once. The sample taken for sequencing was peripheral blood. This clonotype was sampled from a woman aged 55-70 years with COVID-19, enrolled during active disease.

In DNA, the CDR3 is TGCGCCAGCAGAGGCATTGTGGGGGGGTCCGAGACCCAGTACTTC. Translated: CASRGIVGGSETQYF. The chain combines TRBV10-2 with TRBJ2-5; 7 bases line up with TRBD2. V shed 6 bases, J shed 5 bases, and the junction held 12 bases outside the gene matches. In germline, CDR1 is WSHSY, CDR2 SAAADI. The CDR3 sequence is 15 residues long.